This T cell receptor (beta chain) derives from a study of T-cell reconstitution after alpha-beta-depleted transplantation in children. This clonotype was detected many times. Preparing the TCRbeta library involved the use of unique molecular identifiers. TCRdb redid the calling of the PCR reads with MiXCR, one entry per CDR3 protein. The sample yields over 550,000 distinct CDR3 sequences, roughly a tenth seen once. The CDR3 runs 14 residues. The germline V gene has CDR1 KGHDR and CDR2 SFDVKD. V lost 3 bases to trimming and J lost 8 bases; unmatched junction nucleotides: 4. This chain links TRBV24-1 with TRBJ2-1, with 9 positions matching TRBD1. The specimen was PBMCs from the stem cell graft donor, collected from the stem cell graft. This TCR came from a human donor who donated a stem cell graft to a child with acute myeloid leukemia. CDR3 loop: CATSDPDRGHEQFF. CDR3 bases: TGTGCCACCAGTGATCCGGACAGGGGCCATGAGCAGTTCTTC.